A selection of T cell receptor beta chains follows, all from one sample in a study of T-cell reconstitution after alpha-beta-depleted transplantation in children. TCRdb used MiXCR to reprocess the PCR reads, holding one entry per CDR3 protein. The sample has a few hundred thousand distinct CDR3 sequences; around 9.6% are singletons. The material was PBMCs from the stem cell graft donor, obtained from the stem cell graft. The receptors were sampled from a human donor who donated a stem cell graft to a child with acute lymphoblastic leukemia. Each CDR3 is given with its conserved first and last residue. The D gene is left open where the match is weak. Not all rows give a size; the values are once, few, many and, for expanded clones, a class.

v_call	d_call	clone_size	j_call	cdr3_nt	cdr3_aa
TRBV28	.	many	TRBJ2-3	TGTGCCAGCGCCTTGGTAGGTTACACAGATACGCAGTATTTT	CASALVGYTDTQYF
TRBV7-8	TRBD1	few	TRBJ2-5	TGTGCCAGCAGCTGGGGGACAGCTCAAGAGACCCAGTACTTC	CASSWGTAQETQYF
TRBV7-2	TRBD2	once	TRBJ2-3	TGTGCCAGCAGCCTCGGACTAGCCGTAGATACGCAGTATTTT	CASSLGLAVDTQYF
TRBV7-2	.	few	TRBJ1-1	TGTGCCAGCAGCTTAGCGCATCTTATGAACACTGAAGCTTTCTTT	CASSLAHLMNTEAFF
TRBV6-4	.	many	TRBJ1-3	TGTGCCAGCAGGGCCGGACAGACTGGAAACACCATATATTTT	CASRAGQTGNTIYF
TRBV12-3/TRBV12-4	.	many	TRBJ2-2	TGTGCCAGCAGTTTATATCACGGGGCCGACACCGGGGAGCTGTTTTTT	CASSLYHGADTGELFF
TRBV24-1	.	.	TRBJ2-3	TGTGCCACCAGTGAGACAGGTACCTCTGGCACAGATACGCAGTATTTT	CATSETGTSGTDTQYF
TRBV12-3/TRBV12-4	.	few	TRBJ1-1	TGTGCCAGCAGTATCCGACGGGCCACTGAAGCTTTCTTT	CASSIRRATEAFF
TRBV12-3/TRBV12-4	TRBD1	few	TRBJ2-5	TGTGCCACCAACGGACAGGGCACACAAGAGACCCAGTACTTC	CATNGQGTQETQYF
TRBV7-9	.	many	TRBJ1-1	TGTGCCAGCAGCTTATTGGGGGGGGACACTGAAGCTTTCTTT	CASSLLGGDTEAFF
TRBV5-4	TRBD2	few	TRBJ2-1	TGTGCCAGCAGCTTGGGAGCGGGGGGGGGCTCCTACAATGAGCAGTTCTTC	CASSLGAGGGSYNEQFF
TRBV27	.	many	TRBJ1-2	TGTGCCAGCAGTCCATCCAGGGGACGGAACTATGGCTACACCTTC	CASSPSRGRNYGYTF
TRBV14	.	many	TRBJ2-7	TGTGCCAGCAGCCAAGATCGCGGCTCCTACGAGCAGTACTTC	CASSQDRGSYEQYF
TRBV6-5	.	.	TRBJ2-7	TGTGCCAGCAGTTACTCGAAGGGTTACGAGCAGTACTTC	CASSYSKGYEQYF
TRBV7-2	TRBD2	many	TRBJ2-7	TGTGCCAGCAGTCCCGGACTAGCCTCCTACGAGCAGTACTTC	CASSPGLASYEQYF
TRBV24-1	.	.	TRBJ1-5	TGTGCCACCAGTGATTTGCGGGGTCAGCCCCAGCATTTT	CATSDLRGQPQHF